Presented here are 9 T cell receptor beta chains from one specimen sequenced in a study of cytomegalovirus exposure and HLA in healthy donors. PCR employed 60 Vbeta and 13 Jbeta primers. Repertoires were generated with immunoSEQ multiplex PCR, while TCRdb's copy carries only in-frame clones and drops some. The repertoire includes about 75,000 clones, roughly four fifths of them detected once, and under 2% sits in the top ten. Sequenced: PBMCs. These receptor sequences come from a man aged 18 to 30 in good health and CMV-seronegative.

The chain employs TRBV18 and TRBJ2-6, with D unclear. This CDR3 region has 15 residues. CDR1 is KGHSH, CDR2 LQKENI, per germline. The V end was cut by 6 bases, the J end by 0 bases, with 9 bases between. The CDR3 DNA reads TGTGCCAGCTCGCCTCAGTTCTCTGGGGCCAACGTCCTGACTTTC. This encodes CASSPQFSGANVLTF.

The chain employs TRBV28 and TRBJ1-2, with TRBD1 matching 7 bases. V gave up 5 bases and J gave up 3 bases; unmatched junction bases: 9. CDR1 is MDHEN, CDR2 SYDVKM, per germline. The CDR3 loop spans 15 amino acids. CDR3 bases: TGTGCCAGCAGTCGACCCGGACAGGCGTACTATGGCTACACCTTC. Translating gives CASSRPGQAYYGYTF.

The rearrangement uses TRBV7-8 and TRBJ2-5; 7 bases are shared with TRBD1. TRBJ2-7 matches the DNA end more closely, so the J call is doubtful. Looked up from germline, CDR1 is SGHVS and CDR2 is FQNEAQ. CDR3 length: 12 amino acids. For the CDR3, the DNA is TGTGCCAGCAGCTTAACAGGGGCCGAGCAGTACTTC. This translates into CASSLTGAEQYF.

V usage is TRBV30 and J usage is TRBJ2-3, with 7 nucleotides matching TRBD2. Losses at the gene ends were 6 bases for V and 4 bases for J; bases not matched to a gene: 10. This CDR3 has 14 residues. Looked up from germline, CDR1 is GTSNPN and CDR2 is SVGIG (reference sequence). This CDR3 reads CACRGGWASDTQYF. For the CDR3, the DNA is TGTGCCTGTAGGGGAGGGTGGGCGTCAGATACGCAGTATTTT.

The chain uses TRBV4-3 and TRBJ2-2, with 8 bases matching TRBD2. With 2 bases clipped from V and 6 bases from J, the junction kept 14 bases outside the gene matches. The CDR3 totals 18 residues. Germline lookup yields CDR1 LGHNA and CDR2 YSLEER. The CDR3 sequence: CASSQLESPGLGAGELFF. CDR3 bases: TGCGCCAGCAGCCAATTGGAGAGTCCGGGACTAGGGGCCGGGGAGCTGTTTTTT.

The chain links TRBV2 to TRBJ1-1; D not certain. V dropped 1 base and J dropped 1 base, with 7 bases sitting between them. CDR1 is SNHLY, CDR2 FYNNEI, per germline. The CDR3 spans 14 residues. CDR3 in DNA: TGTGCCAGCAGTGAAGGAGGGTGGAACACTGAAGCTTTCTTT. This gives the protein CASSEGGWNTEAFF.

V is TRBV19 and J is TRBJ1-4; possible D gene TRBD1, 6 bases. Per the germline V gene, CDR1 is LNHDA and CDR2 is SQIVND (reference sequence). The CDR3 length is 15 residues. Trimming left V 6 bases short and J 5 bases short, with 16 bases between. CDR3 DNA: TGTGCCAGTAGGACCTTGACAGGAAGAAATGAAAAACTGTTTTTT. It translates to CASRTLTGRNEKLFF.

V and J are TRBV19 and TRBJ2-7; the match to TRBD1 covers 8 bases. In germline, CDR1 is LNHDA, CDR2 SQIVND (reference sequence). Trimming cost V 2 bases and J 2 bases; bases outside gene matches: 5. The CDR3 runs to 15 residues. The CDR3 DNA sequence: TGTGCCAGTAGTATAATCAGGACAGGGACCTACGAGCAGTACTTC. It translates to CASSIIRTGTYEQYF.

The rearrangement joins TRBV5-1 to TRBJ2-7; TRBD1 agrees at 7 bases. Germline V gene sequence: CDR1 SGHRS, CDR2 YFSETQ. The CDR3 is 13 amino acids. The V segment lost 0 bases and the J segment 4 bases; nucleotides outside the gene matches: 1. The CDR3 spells CASSLDRGYEQYF. CDR3 nucleotides: TGCGCCAGCAGCTTGGACAGGGGTTACGAGCAGTACTTC.